This TCR beta chain was sequenced for a study of blood T cell repertoires in COVID-19. The germline V gene encodes CDR1 LGHNA and CDR2 YSLEER. V shed 0 bases and J shed 6 bases, with 10 bases lying between them. This CDR3 has 14 residues. Libraries were prepared by immunoSEQ multiplex PCR; TCRdb keeps only in-frame clonotypes and omits some of them. Of roughly 300,000 clones listed, approximately 89% are singletons. The sequenced material came from peripheral blood. J is TRBJ2-3 and V is TRBV4-3; no clear D. This TCR came from a woman between 45 and 65 years old who had recovered from COVID-19. CDR3 amino acids: CASSQEARADTQYF. In nucleotides, the CDR3 is TGCGCCAGCAGCCAAGAGGCTCGAGCGGATACGCAGTATTTT.